Listed here are 2 T cell receptor beta chains from one sample, sequenced in a study of control samples from healthy donors and cancer patients. The data were produced by immunoSEQ multiplex PCR, yet TCRdb's version contains in-frame clones alone and is incomplete. Of 85,000 to 110,000 clones in the sample, about 89% are singletons; the top ten hold 15% to 20%. Sequencing used PBMCs. These receptors were collected from a man aged 60-69 years with lung cancer.

The chain has TRBV9 and TRBJ1-1; unclear D gene. Looked up from germline, CDR1 is SGDLS and CDR2 is YYNGEE. Trimming took off 4 bases at V and 0 bases at J, with 10 bases between the two ends. This CDR3 comprises 14 residues. As DNA, the CDR3 is TGTGCCAGCAGCCCCCCGCCTTTGAACACTGAAGCTTTCTTT. Translated, it gives CASSPPPLNTEAFF.

This chain uses TRBV9 with TRBJ1-4; 8 positions match TRBD1. Losses at the gene ends were 2 bases for V and 8 bases for J; bases not matched to a gene: 5. This CDR3 has 14 residues. CDR1 and CDR2 (germline): SGDLS, YYNGEE. For the CDR3, the DNA is TGTGCCAGCAGCGTGGGAGGGGACAGGGAAAAACTGTTTTTT. Protein: CASSVGGDREKLFF.